These T cell receptor beta chains were read from a single sample in a study of T cell responses to AZD1222 COVID-19 vaccine. Profiled with immunoSEQ multiplex PCR; TCRdb holds only in-frame clones, not every one. Of 95,000 to 150,000 clones listed, around 87% were seen once; the top ten hold 1% to 1.5%. This specimen was peripheral blood, taken on day 0 of AZD1222 vaccination. Receptors originate from an adult in good health. Both conserved end residues are part of each CDR3. The order of the fields is J gene, V gene, CDR3 protein.

J gene: TRBJ1-5; V gene: TRBV18; CDR3 protein: CASSLGPGLPADQPQHF
J gene: TRBJ1-1; V gene: TRBV11-2; CDR3 protein: CASSGGTAMNTEAFF
J gene: TRBJ1-1; V gene: TRBV3-1/TRBV3-2; CDR3 protein: CASSRRTGAEAFF
J gene: TRBJ2-3; V gene: TRBV7-2; CDR3 protein: CASRAGYTDTQYF
J gene: TRBJ2-7; V gene: TRBV4-2; CDR3 protein: CASSQAGTGGGEQYF
J gene: TRBJ1-5; V gene: TRBV2; CDR3 protein: CASTKNGPNQPQHF
J gene: TRBJ2-2; V gene: TRBV9; CDR3 protein: CASSVDPKGGELFF
J gene: TRBJ1-3; V gene: TRBV6-5; CDR3 protein: CASIKPGTDTIYF
J gene: TRBJ2-3; V gene: TRBV6-4; CDR3 protein: CASSEGQGTTDTQYF
J gene: TRBJ2-4; V gene: TRBV5-6; CDR3 protein: CASSSYRDTRPVDIQYF
J gene: TRBJ1-1; V gene: TRBV6-2/TRBV6-3; CDR3 protein: CASSWRYLGGTEAFF
J gene: TRBJ1-2; V gene: TRBV6-5; CDR3 protein: CASRSVNYGYTF
J gene: TRBJ1-1; V gene: TRBV5-6; CDR3 protein: CASSLEGSAFF
J gene: TRBJ2-5; V gene: TRBV2; CDR3 protein: CASSMDRGETQYF
J gene: TRBJ2-5; V gene: TRBV4-1; CDR3 protein: CASSQENSPSGGAQYF
J gene: TRBJ2-3; V gene: TRBV2; CDR3 protein: CASSKDRSTDTQYF
J gene: TRBJ1-6; V gene: TRBV11-2; CDR3 protein: CASSLKYNSPLHF
J gene: TRBJ2-3; V gene: TRBV2; CDR3 protein: CASALAGGGPDTQYF
J gene: TRBJ1-2; V gene: TRBV5-4; CDR3 protein: CASSRGQGAVGYTF
J gene: TRBJ1-1; V gene: TRBV10-1; CDR3 protein: CASSLRGNTEAFF
J gene: TRBJ2-1; V gene: TRBV2; CDR3 protein: CASRPGQRSYNEQFF
J gene: TRBJ2-2; V gene: TRBV5-1; CDR3 protein: CASSLRTGETGELFF
J gene: TRBJ2-2; V gene: TRBV7-9; CDR3 protein: CASSLRVGRGTGELFF
J gene: TRBJ1-2; V gene: TRBV25-1; CDR3 protein: CASSGHPYGYTF
J gene: TRBJ2-7; V gene: TRBV27; CDR3 protein: CASTQTGEQYF
J gene: TRBJ2-7; V gene: TRBV11-2; CDR3 protein: CASSLGIRENEQYF
J gene: TRBJ2-2; V gene: TRBV6-1; CDR3 protein: CASSEEPRELFF
J gene: TRBJ1-2; V gene: TRBV5-1; CDR3 protein: CASSLVQGPNYGYTF
J gene: TRBJ2-7; V gene: TRBV7-2; CDR3 protein: CASSLTGGNAYEQYF
J gene: TRBJ2-1; V gene: TRBV19; CDR3 protein: CASTRLAGYNEQFF
J gene: TRBJ2-7; V gene: TRBV14; CDR3 protein: CASSPRPYEQYF
J gene: TRBJ2-7; V gene: TRBV2; CDR3 protein: CASIYDRTGGRDEQYF
J gene: TRBJ2-3; V gene: TRBV2; CDR3 protein: CASSEVGRTDTQYF
J gene: TRBJ2-1; V gene: TRBV11-1; CDR3 protein: CASSSGTHYNEQFF
J gene: TRBJ1-1; V gene: TRBV12-3/TRBV12-4; CDR3 protein: CASSLARRAEAFF
J gene: TRBJ2-1; V gene: TRBV3-1/TRBV3-2; CDR3 protein: CASSQTGATYNEQFF
J gene: TRBJ1-2; V gene: TRBV30; CDR3 protein: CAWISRRGRGYTF
J gene: TRBJ2-4; V gene: TRBV18; CDR3 protein: CASSQTGASGQNIQYF
J gene: TRBJ2-1; V gene: TRBV6-2/TRBV6-3; CDR3 protein: CASSPTTGSGYNEQFF
J gene: TRBJ1-1; V gene: TRBV7-9; CDR3 protein: CASSFPRNGLNTEAFF